A selection of T cell receptor beta chains follows, all from one sample in a study of T cells in Graves' hyperthyroidism and ophthalmopathy. TCRdb used MiXCR to reprocess the multiplex PCR reads, holding one entry per CDR3 protein. In the table there are approximately 200,000 distinct CDR3 sequences, about 16% of which are singletons. Sequenced material: blood. Receptors were obtained from a man in his forties with Graves' hyperthyroidism. The CDR3 runs from the conserved cysteine through the conserved F or W. D genes are given only for firm matches. Size tells how often a clone was seen, or its class if it is expanded.

-,many,TRBV6-2/TRBV6-3,TRBJ1-1,CASSSQVKNTEAFF,TGTGCCAGCAGCTCACAGGTAAAGAACACTGAAGCTTTCTTT
-,many,TRBV20-1,TRBJ2-3,CSARVSGNTDTQYF,TGCAGTGCTAGAGTGAGCGGAAACACAGATACGCAGTATTTT
TRBD2,few,TRBV6-1,TRBJ2-2,CASSPGGFTSGGHTGELFF,TGTGCCAGCAGCCCCGGGGGGTTTACTAGCGGGGGCCACACCGGGGAGCTGTTTTTT
TRBD2,many,TRBV7-3,TRBJ2-2,CASSWTSGGPASAGELFF,TGTGCCAGCAGTTGGACTAGCGGGGGCCCCGCCTCGGCCGGGGAGCTGTTTTTT
-,few,TRBV9,TRBJ2-2,CASSSQRTNTGELFF,TGTGCCAGCAGCTCCCAAAGGACGAACACCGGGGAGCTGTTTTTT
-,many,TRBV7-8,TRBJ1-3,CASSLGISGNTIYF,TGTGCCAGCAGCTTGGGGATCTCTGGAAACACCATATATTTT
-,few,TRBV10-3,TRBJ2-7,CAITTTGQPTYEQYF,TGTGCCATCACTACTACAGGCCAGCCAACCTACGAGCAGTACTTC
TRBD2,few,TRBV9,TRBJ2-3,CASSGLAGVLDTQYF,TGTGCCAGCAGCGGACTAGCGGGGGTGTTAGATACGCAGTATTTT
-,many,TRBV27,TRBJ2-1,CASSSDLGQYNEQFF,TGTGCCAGCAGTTCAGACCTGGGTCAATACAATGAGCAGTTCTTC
TRBD1,many,TRBV20-1,TRBJ2-7,CSALPGTGSYEQYF,TGCAGTGCGCTTCCCGGGACAGGCTCCTACGAGCAGTACTTC
-,many,TRBV6-5,TRBJ2-7,CASSPGNYEQYF,TGTGCCAGCAGTCCCGGGAACTACGAGCAGTACTTC